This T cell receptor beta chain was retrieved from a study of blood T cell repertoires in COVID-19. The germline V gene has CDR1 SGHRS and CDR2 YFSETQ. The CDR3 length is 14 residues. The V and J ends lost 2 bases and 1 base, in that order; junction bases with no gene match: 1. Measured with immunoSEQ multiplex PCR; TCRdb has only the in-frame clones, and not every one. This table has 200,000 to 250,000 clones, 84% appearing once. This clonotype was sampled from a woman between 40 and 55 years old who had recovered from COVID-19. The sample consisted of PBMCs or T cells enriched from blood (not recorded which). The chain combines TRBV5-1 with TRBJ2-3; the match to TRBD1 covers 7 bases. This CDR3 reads CASSFTGGTDTQYF. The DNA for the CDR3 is TGCGCCAGCAGCTTCACAGGGGGCACAGATACGCAGTATTTT. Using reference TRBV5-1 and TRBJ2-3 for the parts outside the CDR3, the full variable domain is KAGVTQTPRYLIKTRGQQVTLSCSPISGHRSVSWYQQTPGQGLQFLFEYFSETQRNKGNFPGRFSGRQFSNSRSEMNVSTLELGDSALYLCASSFTGGTDTQYFGPGTRLTVL.